The present T cell receptor (beta chain) was sequenced within a study of response to subunit inactivated influenza vaccine. In its sample, this clonotype was seen many times. TCRdb re-analysed the RT-PCR reads in MiXCR, keeping a single row per CDR3 protein. The repertoire consists of hundreds of thousands of distinct CDR3 sequences, with 12% occurring once and the leading ten covering roughly a tenth. This CDR3 contains 14 residues. Germline lookup yields CDR1 SGHTA and CDR2 FQGNSA. V was shortened by 1 base and J by 5 bases, with 9 bases between the two germline ends. The sequences come from PBMCs from blood, collected on the day of vaccination. The V call is TRBV7-2, the J call TRBJ2-1; D unclear. This sequence was found in a man aged 50-60 years who received an inactivated influenza vaccine. CDR3 sequence reads: CASSLVLNDNEQFF. CDR3 bases: TGTGCCAGCAGCTTAGTTCTTAACGACAATGAGCAGTTCTTC.